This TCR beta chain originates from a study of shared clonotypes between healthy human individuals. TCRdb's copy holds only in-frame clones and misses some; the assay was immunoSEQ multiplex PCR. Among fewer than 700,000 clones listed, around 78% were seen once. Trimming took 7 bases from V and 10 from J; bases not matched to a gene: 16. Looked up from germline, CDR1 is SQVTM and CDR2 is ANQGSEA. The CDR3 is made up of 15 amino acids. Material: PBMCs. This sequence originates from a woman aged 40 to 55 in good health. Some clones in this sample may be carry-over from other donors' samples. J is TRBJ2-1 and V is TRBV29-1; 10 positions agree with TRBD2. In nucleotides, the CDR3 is TGCAGCGGGACTACAGCGGGAGGGTCCATAGGGGAGCAGTTCTTC. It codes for CSGTTAGGSIGEQFF.